This T cell receptor (beta chain) was found in a study of T cell repertoires in cytomegalovirus infection. Study information: Through public TCR beta signatures, both CMV infection and matching HLA type were indicated.

The CDR3 is 17 residues long. With 1 base clipped from V and 0 bases from J, the junction kept 6 bases outside the gene matches. Per the germline V gene, CDR1 is SGHVS and CDR2 is FQNEAQ. Whole-study results and caveats: Carriage of CMV together with the relevant HLA was identifiable through cumulative public TCR beta family frequency.

TCRdb reprocessed the reads via MiXCR and lists one record per CDR3 protein. The sample lists 150,000 to 200,000 distinct CDR3 sequences; approximately 14% were seen once. Many counts were recorded for this clonotype. Its target is not known. V is TRBV7-8 and J is TRBJ2-4; 7 bases match TRBD2. The receptor was isolated from a human donor in good health (CMV status not recorded). Some clones in this sample may be carry-over from other donors' samples. Specimen: PBMCs. The CDR3 nucleotides are TGTGCCAGCAGCTTAGTTAGGTGGGGGGGAGCCAAAAACATTCAGTACTTC. Its protein is CASSLVRWGGAKNIQYF.